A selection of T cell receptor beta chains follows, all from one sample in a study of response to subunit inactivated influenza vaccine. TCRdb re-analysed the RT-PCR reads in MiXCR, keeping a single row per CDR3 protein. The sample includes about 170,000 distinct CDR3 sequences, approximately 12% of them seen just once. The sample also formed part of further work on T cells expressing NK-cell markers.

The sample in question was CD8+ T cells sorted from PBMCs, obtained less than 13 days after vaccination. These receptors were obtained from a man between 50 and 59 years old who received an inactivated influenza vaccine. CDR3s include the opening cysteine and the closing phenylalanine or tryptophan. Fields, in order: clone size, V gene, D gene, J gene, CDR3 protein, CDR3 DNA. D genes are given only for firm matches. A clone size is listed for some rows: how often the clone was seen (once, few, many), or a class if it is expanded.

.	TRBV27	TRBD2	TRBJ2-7	CASSIGTSGGSYEQYF	TGTGCCAGCAGTATCGGGACTAGCGGGGGGAGCTACGAGCAGTACTTC
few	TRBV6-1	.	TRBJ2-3	CASSVSPGRGTDTQYF	TGTGCCAGCAGTGTATCGCCGGGACGAGGCACAGATACGCAGTATTTT
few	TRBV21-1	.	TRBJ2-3	CASSKDFWGQGSTDTQYF	.
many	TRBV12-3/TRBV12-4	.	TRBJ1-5	CASSLLGEPQHF	TGTGCCAGCAGTTTACTGGGCGAGCCCCAGCATTTT
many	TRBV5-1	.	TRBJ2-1	CASSLVPANEQFF	TGCGCCAGCAGCTTGGTACCCGCCAATGAGCAGTTCTTC
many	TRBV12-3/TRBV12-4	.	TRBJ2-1	CASSHRAGGPGEQFF	TGTGCCAGCAGTCACCGAGCTGGAGGGCCGGGTGAGCAGTTCTTC
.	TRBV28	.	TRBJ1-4	CASSLSSGSHEKLFF	TGTGCCAGCAGTTTAAGTTCGGGTTCTCATGAAAAACTGTTTTTT
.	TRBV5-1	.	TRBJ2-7	CASRSEPPEQYF	TGCGCCAGTAGATCGGAGCCCCCCGAGCAGTACTTC
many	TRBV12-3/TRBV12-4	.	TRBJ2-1	CASTPPGAEYNEQFF	TGTGCCAGCACCCCCCCCGGGGCTGAGTACAATGAGCAGTTCTTC
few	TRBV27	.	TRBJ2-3	CASRLSGADTQYF	TGTGCCAGCAGACTCTCCGGGGCAGATACGCAGTATTTT
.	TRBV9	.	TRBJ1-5	CASSATAYGNQPQHF	TGTGCCAGCAGCGCTACAGCTTATGGCAATCAGCCCCAGCATTTT
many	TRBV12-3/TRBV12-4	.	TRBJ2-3	CASSSEFGGYTDTQYF	TGTGCCAGCAGTTCCGAATTTGGGGGCTACACAGATACGCAGTATTTT
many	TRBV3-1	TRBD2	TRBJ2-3	CASSRRLAPFTDTQYF	TGTGCCAGCAGCCGCCGACTAGCTCCGTTCACAGATACGCAGTATTTT
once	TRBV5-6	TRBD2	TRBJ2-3	CASSLAGGGADTQYF	TGTGCCAGCAGCTTAGCGGGGGGCGGCGCAGATACGCAGTATTTT
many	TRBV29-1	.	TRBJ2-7	CSVDRDSEQYF	TGCAGCGTTGACAGGGATTCCGAGCAGTACTTC
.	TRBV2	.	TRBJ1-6	CASSGKEGSSYNSPLHF	TGTGCCAGCAGTGGTAAAGAGGGGAGCTCCTATAATTCACCCCTCCACTTT
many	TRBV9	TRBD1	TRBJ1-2	CASSGDRGNYGYTF	TGTGCCAGCAGCGGCGACAGGGGGAACTATGGCTACACCTTC
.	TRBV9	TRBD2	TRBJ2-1	CASSVGASGRNNEQFF	TGTGCCAGCAGCGTAGGTGCTAGCGGGAGGAACAATGAGCAGTTCTTC
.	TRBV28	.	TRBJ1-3	CASSLEGTTISF	TGTGCCAGCAGTTTAGAAGGGACCACCATATCTTTT
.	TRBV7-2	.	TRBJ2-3	CASSLDRFTQYF	TGTGCCAGCAGCTTAGACAGGTTTACGCAGTATTTT
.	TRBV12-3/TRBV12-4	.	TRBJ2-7	CASSFGVGSYEQYF	TGTGCCAGCAGCTTTGGGGTAGGGTCCTACGAGCAGTACTTC
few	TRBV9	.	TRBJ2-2	CASSVGGPGELFF	TGTGCCAGCAGCGTAGGGGGGCCCGGGGAGCTGTTTTTT
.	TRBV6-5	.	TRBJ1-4	CASSYGGGGEKLFF	TGTGCCAGCAGTTACGGGGGTGGGGGTGAAAAACTGTTTTTT